This paragraph reports one T cell receptor beta chain. TCR beta CDR3 regions were amplified from RNA. Initially, a first-round RT-PCR of the TCR CDR3 employed the HTBI primer set. TCRdb analysed the multiplex PCR reads with MiXCR anew, one entry per CDR3 protein. The sample consists of roughly 700,000 distinct CDR3 sequences, 17% of them appearing once. This entry is derived from a study of T cells in Graves' hyperthyroidism and ophthalmopathy. About the study: Initial diagnosis, before any treatment, was when peripheral blood was collected.

CDR3 length equals 14 residues. Trimming removed 3 bases at V and 4 bases at J, with 12 bases between. Germline CDR1 LNHDA, CDR2 SQIVND (reference sequence). The study defined stable Graves' hyperthyroidism as no ophthalmopathy progression within 18 months. The study left out patients who had uncontrolled infection, other autoimmune disease, pregnancy or lactation. The sequencing sample was made of blood. The gene calls are TRBV19 and TRBJ1-2; the D gene is possibly TRBD1 (6 bases). The sequence derives from a man aged 50 or older with Graves' hyperthyroidism. The CDR3 DNA sequence: TGTGCCAGTAGTATCGACGAGGGGGTCTATGGCTACACCTTC. Protein product: CASSIDEGVYGYTF.